Following are 2 T cell receptor beta chains from one sample sequenced in a study of blood T cell repertoires in COVID-19. The protocol was immunoSEQ multiplex PCR, while the TCRdb copy is restricted to in-frame clones and leaves out a portion. Of approximately 350,000 clones detected, 75% to 90% appear once; the ten largest clones hold 7% to 7.5%. The specimen was peripheral blood. The receptors derive from a woman aged 55-75 years with COVID-19, enrolled during active disease.

Worth noting for this clone: This CDR3 is also generated by other DNA sequences in the sample. This chain uses TRBV5-1 with TRBJ2-2, with TRBD1 matching 10 bases. The V gene's germline CDR1 is SGHRS and CDR2 YFSETQ. The CDR3 has 22 residues. V dropped 3 bases and J dropped 3; count of bases not matched to a gene: 23. The CDR3 loop reads CASSSGGDRGGRLSTDTGELFF. The CDR3 DNA sequence: TGCGCCAGCAGCTCGGGGGGGGACAGGGGAGGTCGCCTCAGCACTGACACCGGGGAGCTGTTTTTT.

The J gene is TRBJ2-3, the V gene TRBV11-2; D remains ambiguous. Germline V gene sequence: CDR1 SGHAT, CDR2 FQNNGV. The CDR3 spans 13 residues. Between the trimmed V and J ends, which lost 1 base and 3 bases, there was a span of 5 bases. This chain's CDR3 is CASSLVVTDTQYF. In nucleotides, the CDR3 is TGTGCCAGCAGCTTAGTAGTTACAGATACGCAGTATTTT.